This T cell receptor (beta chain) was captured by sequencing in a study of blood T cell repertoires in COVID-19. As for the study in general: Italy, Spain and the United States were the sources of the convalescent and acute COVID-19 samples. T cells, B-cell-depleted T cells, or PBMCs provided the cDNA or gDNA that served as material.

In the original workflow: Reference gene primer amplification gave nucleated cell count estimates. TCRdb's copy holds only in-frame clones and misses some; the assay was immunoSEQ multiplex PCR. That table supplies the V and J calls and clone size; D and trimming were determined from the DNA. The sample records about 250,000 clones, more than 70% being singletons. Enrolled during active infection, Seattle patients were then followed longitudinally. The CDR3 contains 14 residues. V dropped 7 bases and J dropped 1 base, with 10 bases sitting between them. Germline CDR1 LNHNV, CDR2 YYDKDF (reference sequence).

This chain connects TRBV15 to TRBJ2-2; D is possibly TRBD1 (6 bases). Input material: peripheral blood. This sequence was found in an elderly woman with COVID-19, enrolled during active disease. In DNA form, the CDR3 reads TGTGCCACCAACCCGGGACAGAACACCGGGGAGCTGTTTTTT. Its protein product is CATNPGQNTGELFF.